This T cell receptor (beta chain) was sequenced for a study of blood T cell repertoires in COVID-19. Study at large: COVID-19 samples collected from the United States, Italy and Spain covered acute and convalescent phases. In each case, the material was cDNA or gDNA derived from T cells, B-cell-depleted T cells, or PBMCs.

In the original analysis: For nucleated cells, counts were estimated from reference gene primer amplification. Produced via immunoSEQ multiplex PCR; TCRdb's table is partial and in-frame only. V, J and clone size are taken as reported in that table, and D and trimming were inferred from the DNA itself. The data contain 40,000 to 60,000 clones, just over 85% of them seen just once; the ten biggest clones take up roughly 4%. The V and J ends lost 0 bases and 5 bases respectively, with 13 bases between them. The CDR3 covers 15 residues. Per the germline V gene, CDR1 is KGHSH and CDR2 is LQKENI. Sequenced sample: peripheral blood. The chain has TRBV18 and TRBJ2-5; TRBD2 is a possible D gene (5 bases). This sequence originates from a man older than 75 with active COVID-19. The CDR3 DNA follows: TGTGCCAGCTCACCACCGGGCAGCGGTGGGGAGACCCAGTACTTC. Amino acid sequence: CASSPPGSGGETQYF.